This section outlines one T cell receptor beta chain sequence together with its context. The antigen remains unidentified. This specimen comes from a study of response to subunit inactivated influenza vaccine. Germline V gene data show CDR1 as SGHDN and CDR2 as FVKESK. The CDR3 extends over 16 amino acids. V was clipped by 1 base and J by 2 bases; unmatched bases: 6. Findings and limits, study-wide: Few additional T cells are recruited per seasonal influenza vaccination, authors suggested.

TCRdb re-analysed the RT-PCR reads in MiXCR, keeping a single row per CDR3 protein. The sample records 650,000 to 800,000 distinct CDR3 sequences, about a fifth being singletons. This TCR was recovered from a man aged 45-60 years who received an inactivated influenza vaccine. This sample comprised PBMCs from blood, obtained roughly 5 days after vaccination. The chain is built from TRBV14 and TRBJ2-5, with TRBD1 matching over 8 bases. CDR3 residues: CASSQVMTGVQETQYF. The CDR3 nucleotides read TGTGCCAGCAGCCAAGTAATGACAGGGGTTCAAGAGACCCAGTACTTC.